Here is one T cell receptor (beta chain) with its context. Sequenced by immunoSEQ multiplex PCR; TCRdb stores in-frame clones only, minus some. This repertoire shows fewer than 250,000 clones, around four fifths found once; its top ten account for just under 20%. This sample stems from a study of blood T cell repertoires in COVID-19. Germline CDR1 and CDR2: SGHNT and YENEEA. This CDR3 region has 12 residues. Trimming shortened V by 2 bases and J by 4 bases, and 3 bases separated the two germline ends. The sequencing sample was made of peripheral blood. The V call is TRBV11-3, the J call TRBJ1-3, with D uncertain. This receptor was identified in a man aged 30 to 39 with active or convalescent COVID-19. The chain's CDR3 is CASSLQGNTIYF. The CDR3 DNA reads TGTGCCAGCAGCTTACAGGGAAACACCATATATTTT.